One sample yielded the 20 T cell receptor beta chains listed below, sequenced in a study of beta chain features in type 1 diabetes. Their recognized antigens are unknown. Of the isolated RNA, all was reverse transcribed, and so the sequenced material was expressed TCRB transcripts. Generated by immunoSEQ multiplex PCR, the TCRdb table keeps only in-frame clones and is missing some. Here the sample spans 600,000 or so clones, more than 13% being singletons. Study observations and caveats: Patients with Type 1 diabetes showed moderately but significantly shorter TCRB CDR3s in all four CD4+ subsets.

The sequencing input was naive CD4+ T cells from blood. These TCRs come from a man aged 18 to 29 with type 1 diabetes.

This clone was observed a handful of times. Other DNA sequences in this sample translate to the same CDR3. The J gene is TRBJ2-7, the V gene TRBV23-1; TRBD1 matches at 7 bases. TRBV23-1 is an open reading frame whose function is uncertain. V lost 8 bases, J lost 3 bases, and 7 bases stayed unmatched. CDR3 length equals 13 residues. CDR3 coding DNA: TGCGCCAGCGGATACAGGGGACACTACGAGCAGTACTTC. It is translated as CASGYRGHYEQYF.

The chain recombines TRBV29-1 with TRBJ2-5; D is undetermined. Matching the DNA end better, TRBJ2-7 makes the J call doubtful. Germline V gene sequence: CDR1 SQVTM, CDR2 ANQGSEA. CDR3 length: 13 amino acids. The CDR3 coding sequence is TGCAGCGTTGCCAGACCCTTGAACTACGAGCAGTACTTC. This sequence encodes CSVARPLNYEQYF.

The chain is built from TRBV11-2 and TRBJ1-1, with D tentatively TRBD1 (5 bases). This CDR3 has 17 residues. V lost 5 bases to trimming and J lost 0 bases, with 19 bases between them. Germline V gives CDR1 SGHAT, CDR2 FQNNGV. CDR3 nucleotide sequence: TGTGCCAGCAGCCCAGGAGGTTGGGGGGAATTGAACACTGAAGCTTTCTTT. It yields the protein CASSPGGWGELNTEAFF.

This clone was detected only a few times. The chain combines TRBV4-2 with TRBJ2-7; no clear D. Germline V gene lookup returns CDR1 LGHNA and CDR2 YNFKEQ. This CDR3 has 13 residues. Trimming cost V 4 bases and J 5 bases, with 12 bases left between them. Here the CDR3 reads CASSPRTSDEQYF. CDR3 coding DNA: TGTGCCAGCAGCCCGCGCACGTCTGACGAGCAGTACTTC.

In its sample, this clone was seen a few times. The CDR3 spells CASSQIEDTEAFF. CDR3 nucleotide sequence: TGTGCCAGCAGTCAAATTGAGGACACTGAAGCTTTCTTT. This chain uses TRBV6-6 with TRBJ1-1, with D unresolved. The germline CDR1 and CDR2 sequences are MNHNY and SVGAGI (reference sequence). The V gene lost 5 bases and the J gene lost 3 bases, with 10 bases spanning the gap. This CDR3 has 13 amino acids.

This clone was seen a single time. The genes are TRBV7-9 and TRBJ2-1, with TRBD2 matching over 8 bases. Germline V gives CDR1 SEHNR, CDR2 FQNEAQ (reference sequence). V was clipped by 2 bases and J by 2 bases; unmatched bases: 2. This CDR3 is built from 15 residues. CDR3 protein: CASSLWRGAYNEQFF. CDR3 nucleotides: TGTGCCAGCAGCTTATGGCGGGGGGCCTACAATGAGCAGTTCTTC. The whole variable domain, filled in from reference TRBV7-9 and TRBJ2-1, reads DTGVSQNPRHKITKRGQNVTFRCDPISEHNRLYWYRQTLGQGPEFLTYFQNEAQLEKSRLLSDRFSAERPKGSFSTLEIQRTEQGDSAMYLCASSLWRGAYNEQFFGPGTRLTVL.

This clone was detected a few times. The V and J genes are TRBV14 and TRBJ1-3; D is uncertain. Germline CDR1 is SGHDN and CDR2 is FVKESK. This CDR3 contains 15 residues. The V end was cut by 8 bases, the J end by 2 bases, with 16 bases between. The CDR3 sequence: CASGEALLPGNTIYF. CDR3 bases: TGTGCCAGCGGGGAGGCCCTGCTTCCTGGAAACACCATATATTTT.

J is TRBJ2-1 and V is TRBV9; D is undetermined. Germline loops: CDR1 SGDLS, CDR2 YYNGEE. The V gene lost 0 bases and the J gene lost 0 bases, with 4 bases spanning the gap. The CDR3 loop spans 14 amino acids. The CDR3 DNA is TGTGCCAGCAGCGTAGAGGGCTCCTACAATGAGCAGTTCTTC. It specifies CASSVEGSYNEQFF.

This clone has a handful of counts. V usage is TRBV13 and J usage is TRBJ1-1; no clear D. Germline values: CDR1 PRHDT, CDR2 FYEKMQ (reference sequence). The CDR3 extends over 11 amino acids. Deletions cut 6 bases from V and 0 bases from J, with 2 bases between. The CDR3, as DNA: TGTGCCAGCAGATTGAACACTGAAGCTTTCTTT. Protein product: CASRLNTEAFF.

The chain combines TRBV9 with TRBJ2-3; no firm D call. The CDR3 covers 15 residues. Germline assignment: CDR1 SGDLS and CDR2 YYNGEE. Trimming stripped 1 base from V and 4 bases from J, with 13 bases between. The CDR3: CASSVTSSFADTQYF. DNA for the CDR3: TGTGCCAGCAGCGTAACGAGTTCGTTCGCAGATACGCAGTATTTT.

The gene calls are TRBV7-2 and TRBJ2-5; D unclear. The germline CDR1 and CDR2 sequences are SGHTA and FQGNSA. The CDR3 sequence is 14 residues long. The V end was cut by 4 bases, the J end by 3 bases, with 12 bases between. CDR3 sequence: CASSWLGPEETQYF. The DNA for the CDR3 is TGTGCCAGCAGCTGGCTCGGGCCAGAAGAGACCCAGTACTTC.

This clone has more than one count but fewer than ten. The genes are TRBV15 and TRBJ2-1; the match to TRBD2 covers 8 bases. The V gene end was trimmed by 0 bases and the J gene end by 7 bases; junction bases not matched to a gene: 5. Germline V lookup: CDR1 LNHNV, CDR2 YYDKDF (reference sequence). CDR3 length: 15 residues. The CDR3 DNA reads as TGTGCCACCAGCAGAGATGGGACTAGTGAAAATGAGCAGTTCTTC. Translating gives CATSRDGTSENEQFF.

V usage is TRBV7-9 and J usage is TRBJ2-3; 7 bases fit TRBD2. The CDR3 sequence is 13 residues long. Germline CDR1 and CDR2: SEHNR and FQNEAQ (reference sequence). The ends lost 10 bases at V and 2 bases at J; junction bases unmatched: 6. CDR3 residues: CATKLAYTDTQYF. Here the CDR3 DNA reads TGTGCCACCAAACTAGCGTACACAGATACGCAGTATTTT.

The chain is built from TRBV11-3 and TRBJ2-6; 14 bases agree with TRBD2. The CDR3 extends over 18 amino acids. The V gene's germline CDR1 is SGHNT and CDR2 YENEEA. Trimming removed 6 bases from V and 4 bases from J; junction bases left unmatched: 8. The CDR3 bases are TGTGCCAGCAGGCCGGGACTAGCGGGAGCATCGGGGGCCAACGTCCTGACTTTC. It is translated as CASRPGLAGASGANVLTF.

The rearrangement links TRBV27 to TRBJ2-7; perhaps TRBD2 as D (6 bases). The CDR3 length is 13 residues. The germline CDR1 and CDR2 sequences are MNHEY and SMNVEV (reference sequence). Trimming took 7 bases from V and 7 from J, leaving 17 bases between them. The CDR3 spells CASTRAGGREQYF. The DNA for the CDR3 is TGTGCCAGCACCCGAGCCGGAGGGAGGGAGCAGTACTTC.

The gene calls are TRBV7-9 and TRBJ1-1; D is undetermined. CDR1 is SEHNR, CDR2 FQNEAQ, per germline (reference sequence). Trimming left V 1 base short and J 5 bases short, with 20 bases between. The CDR3 is made up of 17 amino acids. The CDR3 DNA reads as TGTGCCAGCAGCTTAGTGGTCGACGGGGAAAGAGGAACTGAAGCTTTCTTT. Its protein product is CASSLVVDGERGTEAFF.

In its sample, this clone was seen a few times. The V call is TRBV6-1, the J call TRBJ2-7, with 13 bases fitting TRBD2. V was clipped by 4 bases and J by 6 bases; unmatched bases: 3. Germline V gene lookup returns CDR1 MNHNS and CDR2 SASEGT. The CDR3 sequence is 14 residues long. CDR3 bases: TGTGCCAGCAGTGGAGGACTAGCGGGAGTCGAGCAGTACTTC. Residues: CASSGGLAGVEQYF.

This clone was seen a few times. V usage is TRBV9 and J usage is TRBJ2-7, with D possibly TRBD2 on 6 matching bases. V was trimmed by 3 bases and J by 1 base, leaving 11 bases between them. The CDR3 spans 14 residues. CDR1 SGDLS and CDR2 YYNGEE come from the germline V gene. The CDR3 loop is CASSERTTSYEQYF. The CDR3 DNA reads as TGTGCCAGCAGCGAAAGGACTACGTCCTACGAGCAGTACTTC.

This clone has more than one count but fewer than ten. V and J are TRBV2 and TRBJ2-7, with D uncertain. Germline V gene data show CDR1 as SNHLY and CDR2 as FYNNEI. This CDR3 has 15 residues. Trimming removed 7 bases from V and 6 bases from J, with 22 bases in between. CDR3 amino acids: CASTLLSLANSEQYF. The CDR3 region has the DNA TGTGCCAGCACCTTACTTTCGCTCGCGAACTCCGAGCAGTACTTC.

This sequence joins TRBV29-1 and TRBJ2-2, with D possibly matching TRBD1 (6 bases). The V end was cut by 4 bases, the J end by 7 bases, with 13 bases between. Germline V gene data show CDR1 as SQVTM and CDR2 as ANQGSEA. The CDR3 totals 13 residues. CDR3 DNA: TGCAGCGTTGGAATGGGGGCGGGCGGGGAGCTGTTTTTT. Its protein is CSVGMGAGGELFF.